The T cell receptor (beta chain) described here comes from a study of blood T cell repertoires in COVID-19. The overall study: T cells, B-cell-depleted T cells, or PBMCs provided the cDNA or gDNA that served as material.

With respect to this clone: Other DNA sequences of this sample code for an identical CDR3.

Authors' analysis steps: The authors estimated nucleated cell counts from reference gene primer amplification. Generated by immunoSEQ multiplex PCR, the TCRdb table keeps only in-frame clones and is missing some. V, J and clone size derive from that table, while D and trimming were established from the DNA sequence. The sample contains roughly 210,000 clones, approximately 80% of which appear only once. The Seattle patients joined while their infection was active and were tracked longitudinally afterward. CDR3 length equals 15 residues. The ends lost 4 bases at V and 4 bases at J; junction bases unmatched: 4. Germline CDR1 and CDR2: SGHRS and YFSETQ.

The sample was peripheral blood. The chain recombines TRBV5-1 with TRBJ1-5; 11 bases fit TRBD1. The TCR comes from a woman aged 80 or over with COVID-19, enrolled during active disease. The CDR3 protein is CASSLGTGGNQPQHF. The CDR3 DNA is TGCGCCAGCAGCCTAGGGACAGGGGGGAATCAGCCCCAGCATTTT.